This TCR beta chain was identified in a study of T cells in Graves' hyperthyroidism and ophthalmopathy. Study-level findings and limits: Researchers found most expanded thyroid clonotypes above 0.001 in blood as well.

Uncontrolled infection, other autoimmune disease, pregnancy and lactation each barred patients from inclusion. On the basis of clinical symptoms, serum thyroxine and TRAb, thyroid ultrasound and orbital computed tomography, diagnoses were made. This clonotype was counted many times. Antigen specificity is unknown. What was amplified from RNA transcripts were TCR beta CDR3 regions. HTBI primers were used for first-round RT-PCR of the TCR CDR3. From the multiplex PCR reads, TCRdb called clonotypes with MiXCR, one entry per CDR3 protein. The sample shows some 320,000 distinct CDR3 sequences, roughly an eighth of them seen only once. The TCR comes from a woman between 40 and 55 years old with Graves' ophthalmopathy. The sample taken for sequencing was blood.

The chain's CDR3 is CASSQGPINYGYTF. CDR3 bases: TGTGCCAGCAGCCAAGGACCTATTAACTATGGCTACACCTTC. The chain has TRBV3-1 and TRBJ1-2; D is ambiguous. Looked up from germline, CDR1 is LGHDT and CDR2 is YNNKEL (reference sequence). This CDR3 is 14 amino acids long. The V end was cut by 1 base, the J end by 1 base, with 7 bases between.